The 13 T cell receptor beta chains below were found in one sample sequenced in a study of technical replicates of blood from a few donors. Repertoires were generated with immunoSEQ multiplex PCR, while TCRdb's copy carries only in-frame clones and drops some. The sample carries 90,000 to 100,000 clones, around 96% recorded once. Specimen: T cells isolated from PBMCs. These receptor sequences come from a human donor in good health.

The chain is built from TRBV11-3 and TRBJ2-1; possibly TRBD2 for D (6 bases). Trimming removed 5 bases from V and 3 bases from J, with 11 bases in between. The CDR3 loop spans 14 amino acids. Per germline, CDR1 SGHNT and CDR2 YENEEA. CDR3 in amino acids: CASSIAVNYNEQFF. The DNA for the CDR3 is TGTGCCAGCAGCATAGCGGTAAACTACAATGAGCAGTTCTTC.

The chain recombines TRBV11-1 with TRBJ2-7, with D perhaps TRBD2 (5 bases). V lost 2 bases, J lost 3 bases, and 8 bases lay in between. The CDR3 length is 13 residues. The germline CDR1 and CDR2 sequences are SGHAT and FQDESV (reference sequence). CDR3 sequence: CASSLSGLYEQYF. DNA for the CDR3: TGTGCCAGCAGCTTAAGCGGCCTCTACGAGCAGTACTTC.

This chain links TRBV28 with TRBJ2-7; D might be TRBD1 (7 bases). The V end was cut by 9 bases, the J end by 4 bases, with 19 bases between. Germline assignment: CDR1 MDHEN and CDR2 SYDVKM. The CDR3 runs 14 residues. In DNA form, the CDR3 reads TGTGCCAGTCTACGCCAGGGGGGCTCATACGAGCAGTACTTC. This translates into CASLRQGGSYEQYF.

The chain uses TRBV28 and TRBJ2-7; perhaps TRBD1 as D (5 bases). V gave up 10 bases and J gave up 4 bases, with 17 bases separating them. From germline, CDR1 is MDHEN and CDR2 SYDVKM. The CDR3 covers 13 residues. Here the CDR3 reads CATRGTGPYEQYF. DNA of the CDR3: TGTGCCACCCGCGGAACAGGCCCTTACGAGCAGTACTTC.

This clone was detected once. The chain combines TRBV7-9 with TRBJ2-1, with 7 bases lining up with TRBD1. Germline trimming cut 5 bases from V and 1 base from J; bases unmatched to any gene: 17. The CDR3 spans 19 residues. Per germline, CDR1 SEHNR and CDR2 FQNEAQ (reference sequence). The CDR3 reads CASSRQLGTALISYNEQFF. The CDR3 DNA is TGTGCCAGCAGCCGGCAGCTCGGGACAGCTCTTATTTCCTACAATGAGCAGTTCTTC.

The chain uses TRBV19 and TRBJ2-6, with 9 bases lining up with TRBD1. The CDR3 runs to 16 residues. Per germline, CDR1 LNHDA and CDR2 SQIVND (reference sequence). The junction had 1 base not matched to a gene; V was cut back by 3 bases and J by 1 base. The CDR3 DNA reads TGTGCCAGTAGTATGGGACAGGGATCTGGGGCCAACGTCCTGACTTTC. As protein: CASSMGQGSGANVLTF.

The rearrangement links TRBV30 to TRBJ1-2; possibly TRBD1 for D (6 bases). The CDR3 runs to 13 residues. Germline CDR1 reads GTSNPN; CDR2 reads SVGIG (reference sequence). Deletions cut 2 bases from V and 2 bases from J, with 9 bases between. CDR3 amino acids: CAWSPGVNYGYTF. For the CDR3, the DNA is TGTGCCTGGAGTCCAGGGGTAAACTATGGCTACACCTTC.

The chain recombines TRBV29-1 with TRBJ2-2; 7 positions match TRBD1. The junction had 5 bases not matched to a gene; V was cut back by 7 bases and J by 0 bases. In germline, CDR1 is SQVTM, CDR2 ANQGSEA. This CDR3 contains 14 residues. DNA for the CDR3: TGCAGCGGTAGAGGGGGCACGAACACCGGGGAGCTGTTTTTT. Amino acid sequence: CSGRGGTNTGELFF.

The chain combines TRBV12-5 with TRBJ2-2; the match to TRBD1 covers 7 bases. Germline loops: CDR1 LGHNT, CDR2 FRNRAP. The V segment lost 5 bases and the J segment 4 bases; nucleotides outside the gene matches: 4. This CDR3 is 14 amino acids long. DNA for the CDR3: TGTGCTAGTGGTCAGGGACAGCCCACCGGGGAGCTGTTTTTT. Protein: CASGQGQPTGELFF.

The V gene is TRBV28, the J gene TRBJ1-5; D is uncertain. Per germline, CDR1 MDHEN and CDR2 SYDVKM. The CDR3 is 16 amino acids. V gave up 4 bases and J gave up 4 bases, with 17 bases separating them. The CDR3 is CASSSPGRRENQPQHF. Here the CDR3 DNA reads TGTGCCAGCAGTTCCCCCGGTAGGAGGGAGAATCAGCCCCAGCATTTT.

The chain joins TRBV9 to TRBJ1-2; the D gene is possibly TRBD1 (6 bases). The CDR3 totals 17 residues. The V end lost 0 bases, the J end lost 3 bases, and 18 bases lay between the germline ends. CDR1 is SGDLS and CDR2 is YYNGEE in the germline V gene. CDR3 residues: CASSVGRNSGEYYGYTF. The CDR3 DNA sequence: TGTGCCAGCAGCGTAGGCCGGAACTCAGGGGAGTACTATGGCTACACCTTC.

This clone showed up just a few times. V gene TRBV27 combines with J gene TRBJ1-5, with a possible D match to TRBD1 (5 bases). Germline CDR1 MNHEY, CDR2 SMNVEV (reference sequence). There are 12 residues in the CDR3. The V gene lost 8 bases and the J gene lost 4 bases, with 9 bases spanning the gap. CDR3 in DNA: TGTGCCAGCGGAACAGGTAATCAGCCCCAGCATTTT. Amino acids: CASGTGNQPQHF.

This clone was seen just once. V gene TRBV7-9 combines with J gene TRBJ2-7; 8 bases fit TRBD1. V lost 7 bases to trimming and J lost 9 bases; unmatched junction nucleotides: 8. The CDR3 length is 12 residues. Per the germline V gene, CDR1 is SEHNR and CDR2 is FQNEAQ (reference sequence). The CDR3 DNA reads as TGTGCCAGCACCGGGACAGGTGTCGGGCAGTACTTC. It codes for CASTGTGVGQYF.